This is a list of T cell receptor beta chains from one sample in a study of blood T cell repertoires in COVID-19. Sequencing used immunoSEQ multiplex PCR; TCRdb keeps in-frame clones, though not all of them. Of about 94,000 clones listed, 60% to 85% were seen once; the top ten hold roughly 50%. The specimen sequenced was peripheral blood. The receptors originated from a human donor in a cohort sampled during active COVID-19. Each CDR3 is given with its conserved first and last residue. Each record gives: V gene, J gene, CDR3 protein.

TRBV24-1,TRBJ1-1,CATSDSAYRGNTEAFF
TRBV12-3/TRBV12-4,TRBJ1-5,CASSYQINQPQHF
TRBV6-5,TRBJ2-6,CASSFTGLSGANVLTF
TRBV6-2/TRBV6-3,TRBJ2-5,CASSPNSGKPQETQYF
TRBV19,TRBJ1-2,CASSIRREIYGYTF
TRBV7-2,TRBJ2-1,CASSTDRRNYNEQFF
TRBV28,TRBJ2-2,CASSFTRAGSGELFF
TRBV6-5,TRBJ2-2,CASSSGITYTGELFF
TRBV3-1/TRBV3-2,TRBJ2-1,CASSQLEVGEQFF
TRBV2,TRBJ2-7,CASSMSSYEQYF
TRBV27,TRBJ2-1,CASSYSTTYNEQFF
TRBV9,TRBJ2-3,CASSSTGHAILDTQYF
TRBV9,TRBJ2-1,CASSPTPASGEQFF
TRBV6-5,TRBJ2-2,CASSYSSQGIGGELFF
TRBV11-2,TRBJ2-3,CASSLEGHTDTQYF
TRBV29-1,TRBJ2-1,CSVVHSGNRDEQFF
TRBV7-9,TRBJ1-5,CASSPGGTGNNQPQHF
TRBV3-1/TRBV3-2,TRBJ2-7,CASSQRTPFSYEQYF
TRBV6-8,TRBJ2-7,CASRTKREGYEQYF
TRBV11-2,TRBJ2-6,CASSMTGVGANVLTF
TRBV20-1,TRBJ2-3,CSASLGLATVGGVTDTQYF
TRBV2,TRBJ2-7,CATTTRTYEQYF
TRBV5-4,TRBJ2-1,CASSWIGTGVEFF
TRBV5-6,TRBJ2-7,CASSPGRGGSYEQYF
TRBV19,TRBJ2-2,CASSVELAGVNTGELFF
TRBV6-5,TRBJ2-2,CASSSLEGGGTGELFF
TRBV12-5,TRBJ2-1,CASGWGRLAGGIDEQFF
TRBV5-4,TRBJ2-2,CASSPLRGGLLGELFF
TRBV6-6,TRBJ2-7,CASSPGSGSHEQYF
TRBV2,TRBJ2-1,CASSYSGLAGVYNEQFF
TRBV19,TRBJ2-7,CATTNSGRSYEQYF
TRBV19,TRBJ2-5,CASSIDGREEKTQYF
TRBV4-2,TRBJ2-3,CASSQEWSTSSGDTQYF
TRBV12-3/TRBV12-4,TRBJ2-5,CASSFDRQETQYF
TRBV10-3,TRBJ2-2,CAISDPTGIPGELFF
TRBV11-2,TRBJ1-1,CASSFGYRRENTEAFF
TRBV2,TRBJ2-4,CASSDRDRIKNIQYF
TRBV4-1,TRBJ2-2,CASSQVAGANTGELFF
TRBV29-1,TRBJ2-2,CSVAWAGVNTGELFF
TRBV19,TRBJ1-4,CASGDRDEKLFF
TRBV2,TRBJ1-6,CATQGASYNSPLHF
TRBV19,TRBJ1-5,CASSMGDSNNQPQHF
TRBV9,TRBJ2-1,CASRAGEEGEQFF
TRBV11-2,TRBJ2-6,CASSPNAEVGRANVLTF
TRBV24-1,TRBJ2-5,CATSEPGYWTQYF
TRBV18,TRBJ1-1,CASQEARLNTEAFF
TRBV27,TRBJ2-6,CASSLMGHLSGANVLTF
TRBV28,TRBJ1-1,CASSFGGKNTEAFF
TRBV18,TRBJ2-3,CASSPLGLSSTDTQYF
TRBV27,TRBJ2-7,CASSPKAYRGPHEQYF
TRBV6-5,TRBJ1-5,CAVGEYSNQPQHF
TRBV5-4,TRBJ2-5,CASSSSHRETQYF
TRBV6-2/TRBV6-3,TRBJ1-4,CASSSTPRTGRSTNEKLFF
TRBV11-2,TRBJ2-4,CASSLPRQGGTKNIQYF
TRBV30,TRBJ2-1,CAWRPERAPTYNEQFF
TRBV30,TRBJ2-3,CAWSTQGLALRDTQYF
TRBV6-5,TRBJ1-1,CASNGQAILHTEAFF
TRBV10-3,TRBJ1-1,CAISEGHGNTEAFF
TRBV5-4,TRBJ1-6,CASSRTASKINSPLHF